This TCR beta chain was recovered during a study of response to subunit inactivated influenza vaccine. Study findings and constraints: Each seasonal influenza vaccination recruits few new T cells, the authors suggested.

TCRdb itself ran the RT-PCR reads through MiXCR, one entry per CDR3 protein. Of hundreds of thousands of distinct CDR3 sequences listed, about 11% are singletons. Between the trimmed V and J ends, which lost 0 bases and 5 bases, there was a span of 8 bases. Germline V CDR1 and CDR2: DFQATT, SNEGSKA (reference sequence). The CDR3 runs to 12 residues. This clonotype was detected many times. Its antigen is undetermined. The sequence derives from a man in his fifties or sixties who received an inactivated influenza vaccine. The chain couples TRBV20-1 to TRBJ2-7, with D uncertain. The starting material was PBMCs from blood, obtained on the day of vaccination. CDR3 nucleotide sequence: TGCAGTGCTAGAGATCCCCAGCACGAGCAGTACTTC. Its translation: CSARDPQHEQYF.